The 26 T cell receptor beta chains given below trace back to one sample, sequenced in a study of response to subunit inactivated influenza vaccine. TCRdb re-called the RT-PCR reads with MiXCR, one entry per CDR3 protein. The table lists roughly 550,000 distinct CDR3 sequences, 20% to 25% of them singletons. These same data were also listed under a study on T cells expressing NK-cell markers. According to that study: Libraries used 5'RACE template switching adding universal primer site and UMIs.

The sample in question was CD4+ T cells sorted from PBMCs, obtained approximately 12 days after vaccination. The receptor set was obtained from a middle-aged man who received an inactivated influenza vaccine.

The sample holds a few counts of this clonotype. J is TRBJ2-3 and V is TRBV5-1; TRBD1 aligns across 7 bases. The CDR3 length is 15 residues. Germline loops: CDR1 SGHRS, CDR2 YFSETQ. Trimming removed 0 bases from V and 2 bases from J; junction bases left unmatched: 3. As DNA, the CDR3 is TGCGCCAGCAGCTTGGGACAGGGTGACACAGATACGCAGTATTTT. It is translated as CASSLGQGDTDTQYF.

Remarks on this clonotype: This may come from a read error, since a much larger clone is one base off. The rearrangement joins TRBV28 to TRBJ1-5, with unresolved D. Looked up from germline, CDR1 is MDHEN and CDR2 is SYDVKM. The CDR3 length is 12 residues. This chain's CDR3 is CASNPLSQPQDF. The CDR3 DNA reads TGTGCCAGCAACCCCCTAAGTCAGCCCCAGGATTTT.

This clonotype was seen only a few times. The gene calls are TRBV3-1 and TRBJ2-7; TRBD2 aligns across 12 bases. This CDR3 contains 16 residues. Germline V gene lookup returns CDR1 LGHDT and CDR2 YNNKEL (reference sequence). V was clipped by 6 bases and J by 3 bases; unmatched bases: 9. CDR3 protein: CASSPKGGLAGYEQYF. The CDR3 DNA reads as TGTGCCAGCAGTCCGAAGGGGGGACTAGCGGGCTACGAGCAGTACTTC.

The rearrangement links TRBV7-2 to TRBJ2-1; D gene unclear. The CDR3 sequence is 13 residues long. Between the trimmed V and J ends, which lost 5 bases and 4 bases, there was a span of 9 bases. Germline values: CDR1 SGHTA, CDR2 FQGNSA. As DNA, the CDR3 is TGTGCCAGCAGCCGCAGCACGTACAATGAGCAGTTCTTC. Translating it yields CASSRSTYNEQFF.

This clonotype was recorded at least ten times. This chain connects TRBV15 to TRBJ2-7; no definite D call. Trimming took off 0 bases at V and 1 base at J, with 4 bases between the two ends. Germline V gene lookup returns CDR1 LNHNV and CDR2 YYDKDF (reference sequence). CDR3 length: 13 amino acids. The CDR3 bases are TGTGCCACCAGCAGAGATAGATCCTACGAGCAGTACTTC. It encodes CATSRDRSYEQYF.

In its sample, this clonotype was seen a few times. The rearrangement links TRBV5-1 to TRBJ2-7; the D is unclear. The CDR3 loop spans 15 amino acids. Trimming stripped 7 bases from V and 7 bases from J, with 24 bases between. Germline CDR1 reads SGHRS; CDR2 reads YFSETQ. This CDR3 is CASLVWAPQYQEQYF. CDR3 coding DNA: TGCGCCAGCTTAGTTTGGGCCCCGCAGTATCAGGAGCAGTACTTC.

This clonotype was seen a handful of times. The V and J genes are TRBV7-2 and TRBJ1-2; D is uncertain. The CDR3 runs to 14 residues. The germline gives CDR1 SGHTA, CDR2 FQGNSA. Trimming took 2 bases from V and 4 from J, leaving 11 bases between them. The chain's CDR3 is CASSLSWRTYGYTF. The CDR3 region has the DNA TGTGCCAGCAGCTTATCTTGGCGGACCTATGGCTACACCTTC.

V is TRBV2 and J is TRBJ2-1; D is undetermined. V lost 10 bases, J lost 5 bases, and 12 bases lay in between. The germline CDR1 and CDR2 sequences are SNHLY and FYNNEI. This CDR3 contains 12 residues. The DNA for the CDR3 is TGTGCCATTCTGGACGGAGACAATGAGCAGTTCTTC. It encodes CAILDGDNEQFF. The entire variable domain, with the rest obtained from reference TRBV2 and TRBJ2-1, is as follows: EPEVTQTPSHQVTQMGQEVILRCVPISNHLYFYWYRQILGQKVEFLVSFYNNEISEKSEIFDDQFSVERPDGSNFTLKIRSTKLEDSAMYFCAILDGDNEQFFGPGTRLTVL.

This chain links TRBV12-3 or TRBV12-4 with TRBJ1-1; 11 bases line up with TRBD1. V shed 5 bases and J 4 bases; nucleotides not matched to a gene: 3. This CDR3 spans 14 amino acids. CDR3 sequence reads: CASSEGQGGTEAFF. Here the CDR3 DNA reads TGTGCCAGCAGTGAGGGACAGGGGGGCACTGAAGCTTTCTTT.

This chain connects TRBV5-1 to TRBJ2-1; possible D gene TRBD2, 6 bases. The CDR3 has 15 residues. Trimming left V 2 bases short and J 1 base short, with 10 bases between. Per germline, CDR1 SGHRS and CDR2 YFSETQ. This CDR3 is CASSFGGESYNEQFF. The CDR3 region has the DNA TGCGCCAGCAGCTTTGGCGGGGAGTCCTACAATGAGCAGTTCTTC.

The V call is TRBV5-1, the J call TRBJ2-1; 10 bases are shared with TRBD2. The CDR3 is 15 amino acids. V shed 6 bases, J shed 3 bases, and the junction held 6 bases outside the gene matches. The germline V gene has CDR1 SGHRS and CDR2 YFSETQ. CDR3 in DNA: TGCGCCAGCACCCCGACTAGCGGGTTCTACAATGAGCAGTTCTTC. Its protein product is CASTPTSGFYNEQFF.

This clonotype was detected only a few times. The junction shows a germline mismatch at one end, possibly a read error. V and J are TRBV20-1 and TRBJ2-7, with a tentative D call TRBD2 (6 bases). The CDR3 consists of 9 residues. Germline V gene data show CDR1 as DFQATT and CDR2 as SNEGSKA (reference sequence). CDR3 loop: CSASPLAHF. The CDR3 bases are TGCAGTGCTAGCCCCCTAGCGCACTTC.

The V call is TRBV4-2, the J call TRBJ2-3, with TRBD2 matching 10 bases. The V and J ends lost 3 bases and 1 base, in that order; junction bases with no gene match: 4. The germline V gene has CDR1 LGHNA and CDR2 YNFKEQ. The CDR3 consists of 16 residues. CDR3 in amino acids: CASSQIAGGGTDTQYF. CDR3 DNA sequence: TGTGCCAGCAGCCAGATAGCGGGAGGTGGCACAGATACGCAGTATTTT.

The genes are TRBV5-1 and TRBJ2-2; TRBD1 might be the D (5 bases). This CDR3 comprises 15 residues. Trimming stripped 1 base from V and 2 bases from J, with 9 bases between. CDR1 is SGHRS and CDR2 is YFSETQ in the germline V gene. The CDR3 sequence: CASSLSRDNTGELFF. The CDR3 coding sequence is TGCGCCAGCAGCTTGTCCAGGGATAACACCGGGGAGCTGTTTTTT.

This clonotype has only a few counts. This rearrangement joins TRBV7-2 to TRBJ2-3; tentative D call: TRBD2 (7 bases). Germline-derived CDR1 and CDR2 are SGHTA and FQGNSA. The CDR3 totals 15 residues. V gave up 0 bases and J gave up 7 bases, with 14 bases separating them. CDR3 region: CASSLAQGGWNTQYF. CDR3 nucleotides: TGTGCCAGCAGCTTAGCACAGGGAGGGTGGAATACGCAGTATTTT. The full variable domain, completed using reference TRBV7-2 and TRBJ2-3, is GAGVSQSPSNKVTEKGKDVELRCDPISGHTALYWYRQSLGQGLEFLIYFQGNSAPDKSGLPSDRFSAERTGGSVSTLTIQRTQQEDSAVYLCASSLAQGGWNTQYFGPGTRLTVL.

V and J are TRBV4-3 and TRBJ1-4; the D gene is possibly TRBD1 (5 bases). CDR1 LGHNA and CDR2 YSLEER come from the germline V gene. CDR3 length equals 15 residues. V gave up 2 bases and J gave up 1 base, with 8 bases separating them. The CDR3 sequence is CASSQNQGTNEKLFF. CDR3 coding DNA: TGCGCCAGCAGCCAAAATCAGGGAACTAATGAAAAACTGTTTTTT.

This clonotype was counted only a few times. The chain uses TRBV6-5 and TRBJ1-2; D not certain. The V gene's germline CDR1 is MNHEY and CDR2 SVGAGI. The ends were cut back, 2 bases at V and 4 bases at J, with 11 bases in the middle. This CDR3 region has 14 residues. The CDR3 DNA reads TGTGCCAGCAGTTACCAGACCCAAATCTATGGCTACACCTTC. Translating gives CASSYQTQIYGYTF.

This clonotype was counted a few times. The chain links TRBV14 to TRBJ1-3; D not resolved. CDR3 length: 15 amino acids. Per the germline V gene, CDR1 is SGHDN and CDR2 is FVKESK. Trimming shortened V by 1 base and J by 0 bases, and 7 bases separated the two germline ends. In DNA form, the CDR3 reads TGTGCCAGCAGCCAAGGGCAGAGCTCTGGAAACACCATATATTTT. It codes for CASSQGQSSGNTIYF.

The chain joins TRBV7-2 to TRBJ2-5; 8 bases line up with TRBD2. V lost 5 bases and J lost 3; bases outside the gene matches: 8. The CDR3 sequence is 15 residues long. CDR1 and CDR2 from the germline V gene are SGHTA and FQGNSA. This CDR3 reads CASSAQRETKETQYF. Written as DNA, the CDR3 is TGTGCCAGCAGCGCGCAGCGGGAGACAAAAGAGACCCAGTACTTC.

The rearrangement uses TRBV24-1 and TRBJ1-1, with 8 positions matching TRBD1. The CDR3 has 15 residues. J was trimmed by 5 bases and V by 2 bases; bases with no gene match: 6. CDR1 is KGHDR and CDR2 is SFDVKD in the germline V gene. CDR3 sequence: CATSDSRTGRTEAFF. CDR3 DNA sequence: TGTGCCACCAGTGATTCTCGGACAGGGAGGACTGAAGCTTTCTTT.

The genes are TRBV12-3 or TRBV12-4 and TRBJ2-7, with no clear D. The V end lost 8 bases, the J end lost 6 bases, and 14 bases lay between the germline ends. The CDR3 contains 12 residues. The CDR3 protein is CASHYGLGEQYF. The CDR3 DNA sequence: TGTGCCAGCCATTATGGTCTAGGCGAGCAGTACTTC.

This clonotype was seen a few times. The rearrangement links TRBV20-1 to TRBJ2-7; 10 nucleotides match TRBD2. CDR1 is DFQATT and CDR2 is SNEGSKA in the germline V gene (reference sequence). This CDR3 is 15 amino acids long. Unmatched junction bases numbered 8, after V lost 0 bases and J lost 6 bases. The DNA of the CDR3 is TGCAGTGCTAGAGATCGCCTAGCGGGAGTTGGCGAGCAGTACTTC. Translation gives CSARDRLAGVGEQYF.

This chain uses TRBV9 with TRBJ2-1; 8 positions agree with TRBD2. The CDR3 runs to 16 residues. CDR1 and CDR2 (germline): SGDLS, YYNGEE. V gave up 0 bases and J gave up 7 bases; unmatched junction bases: 9. The DNA of the CDR3 is TGTGCCAGCAGCGTAGCCGGTAGCGGGACCTGGAATGAGCAGTTCTTC. This translates into CASSVAGSGTWNEQFF.

This clonotype has only a few counts. V gene TRBV12-3 or TRBV12-4 combines with J gene TRBJ1-3, with 7 bases matching TRBD1. With 6 bases clipped from V and 2 bases from J, the junction kept 7 bases outside the gene matches. This CDR3 comprises 15 residues. The CDR3 DNA reads TGTGCCAGCAGCCCCGGGACAGTGGCTGGAAACACCATATATTTT. Translated, it gives CASSPGTVAGNTIYF.

This clonotype was detected only a few times. This chain uses TRBV6-2 or TRBV6-3 with TRBJ2-1, with 9 bases that match TRBD1. Trimming cost V 4 bases and J 3 bases; bases outside gene matches: 7. The germline V gene has CDR1 MNHEY and CDR2 SVGEGT. This CDR3 has 16 amino acids. CDR3 sequence reads: CASSFRGQGNYNEQFF. DNA for the CDR3: TGTGCCAGCAGTTTCCGGGGACAGGGAAACTACAATGAGCAGTTCTTC.

V and J are TRBV11-2 and TRBJ2-1; 9 nucleotides agree with TRBD2. Per germline, CDR1 SGHAT and CDR2 FQNNGV. The CDR3 is made up of 19 amino acids. Losses at the gene ends were 1 base for V and 0 bases for J; bases not matched to a gene: 10. DNA for the CDR3: TGTGCCAGCAGCTTAGGGTCCCTCAGCGGGAGGAGCTCCTACAATGAGCAGTTCTTC. Protein sequence: CASSLGSLSGRSSYNEQFF. Filled out from reference TRBV11-2 and TRBJ2-1, the complete variable domain reads EAGVAQSPRYKIIEKRQSVAFWCNPISGHATLYWYQQILGQGPKLLIQFQNNGVVDDSQLPKDRFSAERLKGVDSTLKIQPAKLEDSAVYLCASSLGSLSGRSSYNEQFFGPGTRLTVL.